This T cell receptor (beta chain) was retrieved from a study of sequential checkpoint blockade in melanoma (dated by TCRdb to the late 2010s). At the level of the whole study: In a 1:1 randomization, patients received either first-line nivolumab then ipilimumab (arm A) or ipilimumab then nivolumab (arm B). Maintenance nivolumab came after each of the two trial sequences. What the work shows at the level of the full study, not this receptor alone: The model for predicting response that combines TCR metrics with mutation burden needs to be validated in larger, independent patient cohorts.

The sample's treatment or condition, from its label and the paper: randomized to nivolumab then ipilimumab (arm A) or the reverse (arm B). None of the patients in the trial had previously been given DNA-damaging chemotherapy. Live CD3+CD8+ cells negative for CD19 and CD56 were sorted from thawed PBMCs on a FACS Aria II flow cytometer. Samples came from patients with melanoma in CheckMate 064, a randomized, open-label phase II trial of sequential checkpoint blockade. Peripheral blood mononuclear cells were collected by leukapheresis, purified using Ficoll-Paque, and frozen in human serum containing roughly 9.1% DMSO. Purity of sorted blood CD3+CD8+ cells was verified at >95% immediately after sorting, followed by DNA extraction. The immunoSEQ Assay was used to immunosequence TCRbeta CDR3 regions from genomic DNA. Before high-throughput sequencing, genomic DNA was amplified using bias-controlled multiplex PCR. From the authors' description of their analysis: To quantify the absolute abundance of each unique TCRbeta CDR3 region, the sequences were collapsed and filtered. Clonality was defined as 1 minus Pielou's evenness and was calculated using productive rearrangements only. A previously published method was used to identify clones whose frequencies were significantly greater in on-treatment samples than in baseline samples. Entries here come from immuneACCESS through TCRdb and include only in-frame sequences with V and J called. Some clones fail to appear in such tables; in the studies checked, an unresolved V gene covers under half of the shortfall, and the cause of the remainder is unknown. Clone size and the V and J calls come from that table; the DNA yielded D and trimming. The sample has roughly 20,000 clones on record, about four fifths of them singletons. Of the sample, around 34% is held by the ten largest clones.

On this clone itself: Which antigen it targets is not known. No per-base quality is available; no much larger clone lies one base away.

Taken from cysteine to phenylalanine, the CDR3 has 16 residues. Only the CDR3 portion is preserved as DNA: 48 bases, with reading frame beginning at the first base. A distance of 16 bases separates the germline ends of V and J, which lose 1 base and 5 bases respectively. Looking up the germline V gene yields CDR1 LGHNA and CDR2 YNFKEQ. The receptor's source is a human donor with melanoma. The starting material was CD8+ T cells sorted from blood (inferred from file names), obtained from a patient given nivolumab and ipilimumab in sequence. Recombination linked TRBV4-2 to TRBJ2-3, and possibly TRBD2, on 5 matching bases. The CDR3 has the sequence CASSQVPRYEGDTQYF. DNA sequence: TGTGCCAGCAGCCAAGTCCCGCGCTACGAGGGAGATACGCAGTATTTT.